This T cell receptor beta chain was sequenced in a study of blood T cell repertoires in COVID-19. CDR1 is MNHEY, CDR2 SVGAGI, per germline. This CDR3 contains 15 residues. Unmatched junction bases numbered 6, after V lost 1 base and J lost 5 bases. As processed by the authors: Cell counts per sample came from amplifying reference gene primers. Generated by immunoSEQ multiplex PCR, the TCRdb table keeps only in-frame clones and is missing some. V, J and clone size were drawn from that table, and D and trimming were deduced from the DNA. This table has about 200,000 clones, approximately 83% appearing once.

The chain links TRBV6-5 to TRBJ2-5; TRBD2 aligns across 8 bases. The receptor's source is a man between 35 and 55 years old who had recovered from COVID-19. Sequences were obtained from PBMCs or T cells enriched from blood (not recorded which). The CDR3 loop reads CASSYLRGVAETQYF. In nucleotides, the CDR3 is TGTGCCAGCAGTTACTTGCGGGGGGTCGCGGAGACCCAGTACTTC.